These 10 T cell receptor beta chains were all obtained from the same sample, sequenced in a study of blood T cell repertoires in COVID-19. Generated by immunoSEQ multiplex PCR, the TCRdb table keeps only in-frame clones and is missing some. The sample has roughly 25,000 clones; 92% are singletons. Specimen: peripheral blood. These receptors all stem from an older man with active COVID-19.

This chain joins TRBV2 and TRBJ1-4; D unclear. V lost 10 bases, J lost 5 bases, and 17 bases lay in between. From germline, CDR1 is SNHLY and CDR2 FYNNEI. This CDR3 region has 14 residues. DNA of the CDR3: TGTGCCACCCAATCGGTTGGGAGGAATGAAAAACTGTTTTTT. It is translated as CATQSVGRNEKLFF.

This rearrangement joins TRBV5-8 to TRBJ2-7, with TRBD1 identical over 12 bases. This CDR3 spans 16 amino acids. Unmatched junction bases numbered 10, after V lost 7 bases and J lost 2 bases. In germline, CDR1 is SGHTS, CDR2 YDEGEE. The CDR3 sequence is CASAVGTGGLTYEQYF. DNA for the CDR3: TGTGCCAGCGCCGTCGGGACAGGGGGCCTAACCTACGAGCAGTACTTC.

The chain uses TRBV27 and TRBJ1-5; perhaps TRBD1 as D (5 bases). Deletions cut 2 bases from V and 10 bases from J, with 18 bases between. This CDR3 has 15 residues. Germline V gene lookup returns CDR1 MNHEY and CDR2 SMNVEV (reference sequence). The CDR3 here is CASSLRGGRGIPQHF. DNA of the CDR3: TGTGCCAGCAGTTTACGGGGGGGACGGGGGATACCCCAGCATTTT.

The V gene is TRBV6-5, the J gene TRBJ1-3; TRBD1 is a possible D gene (5 bases). The CDR3 runs 15 residues. V lost 2 bases and J lost 0, with 8 bases in between. The germline gives CDR1 MNHEY, CDR2 SVGAGI. The CDR3 loop reads CASSYSGGSGNTIYF. The DNA for the CDR3 is TGTGCCAGCAGTTACAGCGGGGGCTCTGGAAACACCATATATTTT.

This clone appeared a single time. V usage is TRBV5-6 and J usage is TRBJ1-4; TRBD1 matches 8 bases. CDR3 length: 16 amino acids. Germline trimming cut 4 bases from V and 8 bases from J; bases unmatched to any gene: 13. The germline V gene has CDR1 SGHDT and CDR2 YYEEEE. The CDR3 DNA is TGTGCCAGCAGCCCTGGGGATGGACAGGGTTGGGAAAAACTGTTTTTT. This gives the protein CASSPGDGQGWEKLFF. Combining the CDR3 with reference TRBV5-6 and TRBJ1-4 gives the whole variable domain DAGVTQSPTHLIKTRGQQVTLRCSPKSGHDTVSWYQQALGQGPQFIFQYYEEEERQRGNFPDRFSGHQFPNYSSELNVNALLLGDSALYLCASSPGDGQGWEKLFFGSGTQLSVL.

The rearrangement uses TRBV12-3 or TRBV12-4 and TRBJ2-7, with a weak D call TRBD1 (6 bases). V shed 4 bases and J shed 6 bases, with 10 bases lying between them. This CDR3 is built from 12 residues. In nucleotides, the CDR3 is TGTGCCAGCAGTTCAGGGGTGACCGAGCAGTACTTC. This sequence encodes CASSSGVTEQYF.

The gene calls are TRBV29-1 and TRBJ2-3, with 13 bases that match TRBD2. From germline, CDR1 is SQVTM and CDR2 ANQGSEA. This CDR3 is 14 amino acids long. V lost 6 bases and J lost 6; bases outside the gene matches: 6. The CDR3 sequence is CSVPGTSGVDTQYF. The CDR3 DNA is TGCAGCGTCCCAGGGACTAGCGGGGTCGATACGCAGTATTTT.

This rearrangement joins TRBV28 to TRBJ2-3, with 10 bases fitting TRBD2. Germline CDR1 reads MDHEN; CDR2 reads SYDVKM. This CDR3 spans 14 amino acids. Trimming removed 11 bases from V and 5 bases from J; junction bases left unmatched: 10. Written as DNA, the CDR3 is TGTGCCTCCCAGCGGGGGGGCGCAGGAGATACGCAGTATTTT. Amino acids: CASQRGGAGDTQYF.

This chain uses TRBV15 with TRBJ2-1; 7 bases are a match to TRBD1. Germline CDR1 LNHNV, CDR2 YYDKDF (reference sequence). The ends lost 4 bases at V and 9 bases at J; junction bases unmatched: 3. This CDR3 has 12 residues. This CDR3 is CATSTDRPEQFF. Written as DNA, the CDR3 is TGTGCCACCAGCACGGACAGGCCTGAGCAGTTCTTC.

The rearrangement joins TRBV19 to TRBJ2-1; D is possibly TRBD1 (5 bases). The V and J ends lost 6 bases and 1 base respectively, with 13 bases between them. This CDR3 spans 15 amino acids. Germline CDR1 LNHDA, CDR2 SQIVND (reference sequence). DNA of the CDR3: TGTGCCAGTAGAGGGGTGGCGGTTTCCTACAATGAGCAGTTCTTC. Amino acid sequence: CASRGVAVSYNEQFF.